A selection of T cell receptor beta chains follows, all from one sample in a study of blood T cells in healthy people across ages. TCRdb used MiXCR to reprocess the 5' RACE reads, holding one entry per CDR3 protein. This sample yields around 750,000 distinct CDR3 sequences, of which less than 70% are seen a single time; around 41% belongs to the top ten. Sequenced material: blood. The receptors stem from a man aged 80 or over in good health. Both conserved end residues are part of each CDR3. D genes are given only for firm matches. The size field is filled for only some rows; it gives once, few, many or a size class.

V gene: TRBV27
D gene: TRBD2
J gene: TRBJ2-5
clone size: .
CDR3 protein: CASRQNPSGNWETQYF
CDR3 DNA: TGTGCCAGCCGCCAAAATCCCAGCGGGAATTGGGAGACCCAGTACTTC

V gene: TRBV5-1
D gene: .
J gene: TRBJ2-7
clone size: .
CDR3 protein: CASSRSGVDEQYF
CDR3 DNA: TGCGCCAGCAGTCGGTCCGGGGTGGACGAGCAGTACTTC

V gene: TRBV6-1
D gene: TRBD2
J gene: TRBJ2-1
clone size: .
CDR3 protein: CASSGAGTSVYNEQFF
CDR3 DNA: TGTGCCAGCAGTGGCGCCGGGACTAGCGTTTACAATGAGCAGTTCTTC

V gene: TRBV29-1
D gene: .
J gene: TRBJ2-3
clone size: .
CDR3 protein: CSVSPIGVTDTQYF
CDR3 DNA: TGCAGCGTCAGTCCCATCGGCGTCACAGATACGCAGTATTTT

V gene: TRBV6-5
D gene: TRBD1
J gene: TRBJ1-1
clone size: .
CDR3 protein: CASSYRRTGYEAFF
CDR3 DNA: TGTGCCAGCAGTTACCGAAGGACAGGCTATGAAGCTTTCTTT

V gene: TRBV12-3/TRBV12-4
D gene: TRBD1
J gene: TRBJ1-4
clone size: .
CDR3 protein: CASSNERQGFEKLFF
CDR3 DNA: TGTGCCAGCAGTAACGAGAGACAGGGGTTTGAAAAACTGTTTTTT

V gene: TRBV20-1
D gene: TRBD2
J gene: TRBJ2-4
clone size: .
CDR3 protein: CSVIRLAGGDEQYF
CDR3 DNA: TGCAGTGTAATCCGGCTAGCGGGGGGCGATGAGCAGTACTTC

V gene: TRBV7-2
D gene: .
J gene: TRBJ2-1
clone size: .
CDR3 protein: CASSSVLGTTNNEQFF
CDR3 DNA: TGTGCCAGCAGCTCGGTGTTGGGGACCACTAACAATGAGCAGTTCTTC

V gene: TRBV12-3/TRBV12-4
D gene: .
J gene: TRBJ2-5
clone size: few
CDR3 protein: CASSLRKAGLDQETQYF
CDR3 DNA: TGTGCCAGCAGTTTAAGAAAGGCAGGGTTGGACCAAGAGACCCAGTACTTC

V gene: TRBV2
D gene: .
J gene: TRBJ2-4
clone size: few
CDR3 protein: CASSEGSLAKNIQYF
CDR3 DNA: TGTGCCAGCAGTGAGGGGTCCCTAGCCAAAAACATTCAGTACTTC

V gene: TRBV5-1
D gene: .
J gene: TRBJ2-7
clone size: .
CDR3 protein: CASSFKQGSEQYF
CDR3 DNA: TGCGCCAGCAGCTTCAAACAGGGATCCGAGCAGTACTTC

V gene: TRBV20-1
D gene: TRBD2
J gene: TRBJ2-1
clone size: few
CDR3 protein: CSAMGLAGPYNEQFF
CDR3 DNA: TGCAGTGCGATGGGACTAGCGGGACCCTACAATGAGCAGTTCTTC

V gene: TRBV7-9
D gene: .
J gene: TRBJ1-1
clone size: .
CDR3 protein: CASSPSGGGRGTEAFF
CDR3 DNA: TGTGCCAGCAGCCCTTCGGGGGGGGGCCGGGGGACTGAAGCTTTCTTT

V gene: TRBV11-2
D gene: .
J gene: TRBJ1-6
clone size: few
CDR3 protein: CASSLEGYGKSPLHF
CDR3 DNA: TGTGCCAGCAGCTTAGAAGGATATGGGAAATCACCCCTCCACTTT

V gene: TRBV6-1
D gene: .
J gene: TRBJ2-1
clone size: .
CDR3 protein: CASSGGTPEQFF
CDR3 DNA: TGTGCCAGCAGTGGGGGGACGCCTGAGCAGTTCTTC